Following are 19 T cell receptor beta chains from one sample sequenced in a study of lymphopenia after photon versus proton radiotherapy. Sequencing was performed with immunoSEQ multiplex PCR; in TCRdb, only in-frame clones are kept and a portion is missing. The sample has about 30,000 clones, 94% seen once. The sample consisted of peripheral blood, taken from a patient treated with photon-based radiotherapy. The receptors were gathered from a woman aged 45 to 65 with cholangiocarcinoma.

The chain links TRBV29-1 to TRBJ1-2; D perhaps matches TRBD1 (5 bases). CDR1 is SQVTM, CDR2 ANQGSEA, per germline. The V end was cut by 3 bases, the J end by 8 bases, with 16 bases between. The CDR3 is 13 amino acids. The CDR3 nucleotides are TGCAGCGTTGAGGGCTCCGGGGCCGGGGGCTACACCTTC. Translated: CSVEGSGAGGYTF.

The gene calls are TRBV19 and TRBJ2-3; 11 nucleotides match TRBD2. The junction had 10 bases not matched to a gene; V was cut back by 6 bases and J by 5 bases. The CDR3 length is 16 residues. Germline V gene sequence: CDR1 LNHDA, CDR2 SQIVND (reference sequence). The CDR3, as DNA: TGTGCCAGTAGGACCCATAGCGGGGGGGCCGGAGATACGCAGTATTTT. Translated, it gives CASRTHSGGAGDTQYF.

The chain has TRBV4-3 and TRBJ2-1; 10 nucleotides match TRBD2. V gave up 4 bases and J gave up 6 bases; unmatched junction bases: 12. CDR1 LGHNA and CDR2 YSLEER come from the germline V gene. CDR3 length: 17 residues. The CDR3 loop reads CASSRHFVAGGVNEQFF. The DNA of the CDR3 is TGCGCCAGCAGCCGCCACTTCGTAGCGGGGGGCGTCAATGAGCAGTTCTTC.

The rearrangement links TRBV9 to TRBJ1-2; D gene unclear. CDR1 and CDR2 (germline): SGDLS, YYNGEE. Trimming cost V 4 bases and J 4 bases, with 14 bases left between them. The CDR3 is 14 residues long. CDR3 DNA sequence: TGTGCCAGCAGCACCCGGACCGGCCCCTATGGCTACACCTTC. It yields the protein CASSTRTGPYGYTF.

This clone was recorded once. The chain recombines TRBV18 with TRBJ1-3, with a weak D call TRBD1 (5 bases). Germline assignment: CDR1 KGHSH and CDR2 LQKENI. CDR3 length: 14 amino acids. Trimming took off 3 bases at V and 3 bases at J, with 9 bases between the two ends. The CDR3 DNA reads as TGTGCCAGCTCACCCGGGGGACTTGGAAACACCATATATTTT. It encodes CASSPGGLGNTIYF.

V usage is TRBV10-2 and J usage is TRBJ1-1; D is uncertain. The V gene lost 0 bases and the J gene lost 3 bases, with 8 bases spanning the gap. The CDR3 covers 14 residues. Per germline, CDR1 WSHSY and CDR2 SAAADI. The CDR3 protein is CASSESRADTEAFF. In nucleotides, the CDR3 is TGCGCCAGCAGTGAGTCAAGGGCAGACACTGAAGCTTTCTTT.

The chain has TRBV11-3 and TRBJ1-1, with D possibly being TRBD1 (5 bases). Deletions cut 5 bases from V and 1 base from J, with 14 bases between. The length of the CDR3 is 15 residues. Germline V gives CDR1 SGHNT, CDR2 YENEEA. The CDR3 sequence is CASSPTPGTNTEAFF. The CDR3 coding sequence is TGTGCCAGCAGCCCGACCCCAGGGACGAACACTGAAGCTTTCTTT.

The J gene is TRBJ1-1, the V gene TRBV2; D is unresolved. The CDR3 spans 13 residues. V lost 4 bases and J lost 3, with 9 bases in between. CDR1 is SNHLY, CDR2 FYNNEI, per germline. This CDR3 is CASSARMDTEAFF. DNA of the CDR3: TGTGCCAGCAGTGCAAGAATGGACACTGAAGCTTTCTTT. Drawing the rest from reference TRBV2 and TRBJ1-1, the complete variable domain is EPEVTQTPSHQVTQMGQEVILRCVPISNHLYFYWYRQILGQKVEFLVSFYNNEISEKSEIFDDQFSVERPDGSNFTLKIRSTKLEDSAMYFCASSARMDTEAFFGQGTRLTVV.

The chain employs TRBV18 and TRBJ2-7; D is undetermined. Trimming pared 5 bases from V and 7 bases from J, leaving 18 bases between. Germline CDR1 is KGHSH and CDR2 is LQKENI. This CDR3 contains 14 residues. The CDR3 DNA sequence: TGTGCCAGCTCATTTACGGGCCCCTTAGGGGAGCAGTACTTC. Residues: CASSFTGPLGEQYF.

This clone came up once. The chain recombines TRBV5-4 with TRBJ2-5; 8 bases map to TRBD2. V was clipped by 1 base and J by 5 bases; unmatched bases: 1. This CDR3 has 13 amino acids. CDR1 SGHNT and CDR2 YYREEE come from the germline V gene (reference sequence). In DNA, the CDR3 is TGTGCCAGCAGCTTGCGGGGGGGGGAGACCCAGTACTTC. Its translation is CASSLRGGETQYF.

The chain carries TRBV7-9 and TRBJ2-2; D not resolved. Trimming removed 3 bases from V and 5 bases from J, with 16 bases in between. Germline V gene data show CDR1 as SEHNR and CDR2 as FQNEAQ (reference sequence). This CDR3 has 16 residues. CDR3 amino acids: CASSFSGAIGTGELFF. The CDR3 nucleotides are TGTGCCAGCAGCTTCTCCGGAGCCATTGGGACCGGGGAGCTGTTTTTT.

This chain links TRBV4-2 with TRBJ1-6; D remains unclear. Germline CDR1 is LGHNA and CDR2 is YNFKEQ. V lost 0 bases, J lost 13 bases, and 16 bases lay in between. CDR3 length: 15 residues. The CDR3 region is CASSQEWAENYPLHF. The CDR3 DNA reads TGTGCCAGCAGCCAAGAGTGGGCGGAGAATTATCCCCTCCACTTT.

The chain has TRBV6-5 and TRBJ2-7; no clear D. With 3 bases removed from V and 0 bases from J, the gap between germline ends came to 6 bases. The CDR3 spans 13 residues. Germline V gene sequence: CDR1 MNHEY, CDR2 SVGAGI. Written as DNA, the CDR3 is TGTGCCAGCAGTTATCGGAGCTCCTACGAGCAGTACTTC. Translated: CASSYRSSYEQYF.

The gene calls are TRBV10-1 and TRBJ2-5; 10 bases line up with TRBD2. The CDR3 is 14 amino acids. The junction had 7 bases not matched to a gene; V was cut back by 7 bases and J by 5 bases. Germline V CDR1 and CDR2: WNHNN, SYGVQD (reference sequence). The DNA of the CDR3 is TGCGCCAGCAACCAGGGACTAGCGTGGGAGACCCAGTACTTC. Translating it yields CASNQGLAWETQYF.

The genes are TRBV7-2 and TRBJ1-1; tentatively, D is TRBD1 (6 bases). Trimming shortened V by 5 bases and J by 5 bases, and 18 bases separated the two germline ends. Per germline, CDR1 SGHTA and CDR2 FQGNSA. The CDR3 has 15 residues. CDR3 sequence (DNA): TGTGCCAGCAGCACCCACGGGGGGCGGGAGACTGAAGCTTTCTTT. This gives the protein CASSTHGGRETEAFF.

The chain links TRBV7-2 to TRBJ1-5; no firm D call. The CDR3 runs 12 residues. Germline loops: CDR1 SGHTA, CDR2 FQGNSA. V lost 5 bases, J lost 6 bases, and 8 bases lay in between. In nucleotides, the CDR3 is TGTGCCAGCAGCCCCCTGGGTCAGCCCCAGCATTTT. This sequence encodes CASSPLGQPQHF.

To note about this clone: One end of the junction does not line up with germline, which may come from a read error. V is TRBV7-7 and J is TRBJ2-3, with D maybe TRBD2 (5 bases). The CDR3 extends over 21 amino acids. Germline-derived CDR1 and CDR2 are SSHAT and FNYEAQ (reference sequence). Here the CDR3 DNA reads TGTGCTAGCAGCTTACCCCCGCGCGGGCAGGCATTGTACGATTCCACAGATACGCAGTATTTT. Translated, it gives CASSLPPRGQALYDSTDTQYF.

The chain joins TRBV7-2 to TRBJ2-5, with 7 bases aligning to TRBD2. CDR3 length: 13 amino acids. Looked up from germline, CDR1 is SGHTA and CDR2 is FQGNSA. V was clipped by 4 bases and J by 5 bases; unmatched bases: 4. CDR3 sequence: CASSSSGGETQYF. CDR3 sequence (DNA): TGTGCCAGCAGCTCCTCCGGGGGGGAGACCCAGTACTTC.

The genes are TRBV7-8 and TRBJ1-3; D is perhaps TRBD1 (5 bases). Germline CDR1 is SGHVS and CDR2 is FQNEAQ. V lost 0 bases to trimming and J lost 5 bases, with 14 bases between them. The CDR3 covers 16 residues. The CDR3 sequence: CASSLAQRGKRNTIYF. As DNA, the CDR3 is TGTGCCAGCAGCTTAGCGCAGCGGGGGAAAAGAAACACCATATATTTT. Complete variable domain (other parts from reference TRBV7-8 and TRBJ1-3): GAGVSQSPRYKVAKRGQDVALRCDPISGHVSLFWYQQALGQGPEFLTYFQNEAQLDKSGLPSDRFFAERPEGSVSTLKIQRTQQEDSAVYLCASSLAQRGKRNTIYFGEGSWLTVV.